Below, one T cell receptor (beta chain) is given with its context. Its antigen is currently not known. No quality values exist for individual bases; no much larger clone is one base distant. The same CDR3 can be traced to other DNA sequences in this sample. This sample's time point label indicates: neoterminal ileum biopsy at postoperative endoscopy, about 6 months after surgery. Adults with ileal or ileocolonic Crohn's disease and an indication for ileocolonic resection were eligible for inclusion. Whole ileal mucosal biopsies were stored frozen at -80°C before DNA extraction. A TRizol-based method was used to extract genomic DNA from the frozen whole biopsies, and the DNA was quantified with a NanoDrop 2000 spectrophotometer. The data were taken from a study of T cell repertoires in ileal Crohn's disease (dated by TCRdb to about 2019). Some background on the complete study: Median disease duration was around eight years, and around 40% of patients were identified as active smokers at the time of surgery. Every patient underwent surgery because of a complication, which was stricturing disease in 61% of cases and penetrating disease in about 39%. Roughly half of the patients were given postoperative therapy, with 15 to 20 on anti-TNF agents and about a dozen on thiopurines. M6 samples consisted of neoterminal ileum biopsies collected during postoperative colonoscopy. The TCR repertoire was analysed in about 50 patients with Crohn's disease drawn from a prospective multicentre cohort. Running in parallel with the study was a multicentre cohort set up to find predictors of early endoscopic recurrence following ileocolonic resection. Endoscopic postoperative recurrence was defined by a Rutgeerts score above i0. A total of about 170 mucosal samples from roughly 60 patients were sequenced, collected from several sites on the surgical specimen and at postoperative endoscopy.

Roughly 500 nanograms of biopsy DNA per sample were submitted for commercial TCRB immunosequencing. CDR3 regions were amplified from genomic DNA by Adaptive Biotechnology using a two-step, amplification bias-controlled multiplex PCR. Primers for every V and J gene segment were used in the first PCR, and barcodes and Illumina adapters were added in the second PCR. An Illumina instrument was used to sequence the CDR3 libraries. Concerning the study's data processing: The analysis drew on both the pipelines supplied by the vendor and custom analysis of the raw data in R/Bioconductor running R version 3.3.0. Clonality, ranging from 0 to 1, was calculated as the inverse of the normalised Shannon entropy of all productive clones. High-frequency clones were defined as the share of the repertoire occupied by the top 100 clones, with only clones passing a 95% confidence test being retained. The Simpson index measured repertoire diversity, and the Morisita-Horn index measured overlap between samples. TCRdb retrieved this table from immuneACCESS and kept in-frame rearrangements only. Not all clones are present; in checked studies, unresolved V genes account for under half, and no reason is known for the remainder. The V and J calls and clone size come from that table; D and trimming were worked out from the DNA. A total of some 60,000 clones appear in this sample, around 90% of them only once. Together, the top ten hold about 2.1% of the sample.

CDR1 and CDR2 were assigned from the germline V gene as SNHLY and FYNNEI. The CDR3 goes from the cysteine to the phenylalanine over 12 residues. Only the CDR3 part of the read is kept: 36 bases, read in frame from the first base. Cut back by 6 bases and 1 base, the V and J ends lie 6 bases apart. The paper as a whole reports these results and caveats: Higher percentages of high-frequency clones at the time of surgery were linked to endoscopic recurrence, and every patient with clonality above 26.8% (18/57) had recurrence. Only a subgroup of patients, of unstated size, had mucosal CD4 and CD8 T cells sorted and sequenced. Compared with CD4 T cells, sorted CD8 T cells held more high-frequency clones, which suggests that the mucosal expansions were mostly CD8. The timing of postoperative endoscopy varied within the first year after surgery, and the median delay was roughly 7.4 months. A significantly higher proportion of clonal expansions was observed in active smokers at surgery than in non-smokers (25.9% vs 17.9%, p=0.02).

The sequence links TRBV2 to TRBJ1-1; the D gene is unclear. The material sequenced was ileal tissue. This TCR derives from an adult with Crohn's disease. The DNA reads TGTGCCAGCAGCCGGGAGAACACTGAAGCTTTCTTT. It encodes CASSRENTEAFF.